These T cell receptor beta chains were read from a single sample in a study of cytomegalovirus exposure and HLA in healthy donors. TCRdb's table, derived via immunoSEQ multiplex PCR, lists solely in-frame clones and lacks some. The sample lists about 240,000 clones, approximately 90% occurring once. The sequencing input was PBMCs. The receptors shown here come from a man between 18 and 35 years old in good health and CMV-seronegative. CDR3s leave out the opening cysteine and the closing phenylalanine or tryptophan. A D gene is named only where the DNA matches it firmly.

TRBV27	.	ASSLSGGVYEQF
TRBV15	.	ATSRDPDQPQH
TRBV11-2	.	ASSPLGGAGEQY
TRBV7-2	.	ASSLAGRANTEAF
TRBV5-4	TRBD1	ASSKTGTDTEAF
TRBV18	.	ASSPAQSSYNEQF
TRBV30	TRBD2	AWSNPGTSNEQF
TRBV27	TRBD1	ASRVGQGVHGELF
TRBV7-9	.	ASSLDTGISETQY
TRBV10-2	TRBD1	ASSESIGTALGWNTEAF
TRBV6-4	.	ASRIAPPPGHLAYEQY
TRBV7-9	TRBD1	ASSGGKQGANEKLF
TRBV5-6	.	ASTSTGIEADTQY
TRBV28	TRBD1	ASSLADRSETQY
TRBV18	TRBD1	ASSPVGTGDTWVYEQY
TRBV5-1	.	ANPPRGPLGEAF
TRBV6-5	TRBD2	ASSLGLGGNEQF
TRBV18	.	ASSPLVDEQF
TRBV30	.	AWSGGPSEQY
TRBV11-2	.	ASSYLWGTLYEQY
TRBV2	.	ASEGTWTEAF
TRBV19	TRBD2	ASSEQRGSHEQY
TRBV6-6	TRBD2	ATSGLAGGGEQY
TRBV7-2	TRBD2	ASSSTSGITYEQY
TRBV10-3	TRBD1	AITTGDPYGYT
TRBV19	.	ASSNRYRAYEQY
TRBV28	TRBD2	ASSGGSGGSYNEQF
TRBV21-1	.	ASSLLWCSEAF
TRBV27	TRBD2	ASSLEAGLAGSPSYEQY
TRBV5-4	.	ASSFPSSSRPEQF
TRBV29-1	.	SVEFSVGSYEQY
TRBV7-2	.	ASSRDWAYNEQF
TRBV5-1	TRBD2	ASSLGLAGGYEQY
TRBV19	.	ASSIDLQAGWNSPLH
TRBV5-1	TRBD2	ASSSRPRLAGGSETQY
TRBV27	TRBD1	ASSRLGTGGRTEAF
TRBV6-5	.	ASSSYTRPEEQF
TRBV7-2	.	ASSFSRGSIEAF
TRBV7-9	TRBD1	ASSLDHTSPQGYRNTIY
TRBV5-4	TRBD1	ASSWGTGSYEQY
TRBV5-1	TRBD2	ASSFGTSGTDEQF
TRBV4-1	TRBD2	ASSQRLAGEGTGELF
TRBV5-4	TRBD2	ASSLLAGSQGGELF
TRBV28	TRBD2	ASSYRASGRRGEQF
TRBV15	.	ATSVSPNEKLF
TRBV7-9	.	ASSLGLGQGLNTEAF
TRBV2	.	ASSYQNTGELF
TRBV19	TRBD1	ASSTRDSRSSNQPQH
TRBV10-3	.	AISGEPNGELF
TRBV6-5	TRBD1	ASSYSRDSNYGYT
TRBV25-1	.	ASSDSRQDPYEQY
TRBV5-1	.	ASSLVGAREQY
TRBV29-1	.	SVRAWGDTEAF
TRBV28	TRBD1	ASSTPGQGSPLH
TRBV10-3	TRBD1	AISESGTENTGELF
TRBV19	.	ASSIGTGSGNSPLH
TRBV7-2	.	ASSITGTTAYEQY
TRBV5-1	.	ASSLIPGHLNYEQY
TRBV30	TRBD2	AWSGGLAPNEQF